The present T cell receptor (beta chain) was sequenced within a study of blood T cell repertoires in COVID-19. Study-level background: T cells, B-cell-depleted T cells, or PBMCs supplied cDNA or gDNA.

Some clones are missing from TCRdb's copy, which holds only in-frame ones; the method was immunoSEQ multiplex PCR. The sample holds around 190,000 clones, 70% to 90% seen once. Unmatched junction bases numbered 13, after V lost 5 bases and J lost 10 bases. Germline V gene data show CDR1 as MNHEY and CDR2 as SMNVEV (reference sequence). The CDR3 loop spans 15 amino acids. This sequence was found in a woman aged 80 or over with acute or convalescent COVID-19. Material: peripheral blood. This sequence joins TRBV27 and TRBJ1-4; 7 nucleotides match TRBD1. The CDR3 region is CASSQLRAQGGKLFF. The CDR3 DNA reads TGTGCCAGCAGTCAACTTAGGGCCCAGGGGGGAAAACTGTTTTTT.